One and the same sample provided the 21 T cell receptor beta chains below, sequenced in a study of molecular identifiers for immune sequencing clone quantification. MiXCR was run by TCRdb on the PCR reads, yielding one entry per CDR3 protein. This table has some 590,000 distinct CDR3 sequences, about 25% appearing once. Sequencing was done on a sample of naive CD8+ T cells from blood, with Jurkat cell RNA spiked in. The subset denotes: FACS-sorted CD8+CD4-CCR7+CD45RA+ naive T cells. All receptors come from a human donor in good health. Some libraries in this study had Jurkat cell RNA spiked in.

This clonotype has just a few counts. The CDR3: CASSLLGGPTLYNEQFF. Written as DNA, the CDR3 is TGTGCCAGCAGTTTACTTGGAGGACCGACCCTCTACAATGAGCAGTTCTTC. The chain couples TRBV12-3 or TRBV12-4 to TRBJ2-1; a weak D match, TRBD2 (5 bases). Trimming removed 2 bases from V and 3 bases from J, with 17 bases in between. CDR3 length: 17 amino acids.

Concerning this clonotype itself: This could be a read error, since a much larger clone is one nucleotide away. V gene TRBV6-1 combines with J gene TRBJ1-5; TRBD1 agrees at 8 bases. The germline CDR1 and CDR2 sequences are MNHNS and SASEGT. The trim removed 7 bases at V and 6 bases at J, leaving 11 bases unmatched. This CDR3 region has 15 residues. The DNA for the CDR3 is TGTGCCAGCAAGTCGACAGGGGTAAGCGGTCAGCCCCAGCATTTT. The encoded protein is CASKSTGVSGQPQHF.

The chain employs TRBV19 and TRBJ2-1, with 9 bases fitting TRBD2. The CDR3 sequence is 16 residues long. Germline trimming cut 2 bases from V and 0 bases from J; bases unmatched to any gene: 2. The germline CDR1 and CDR2 sequences are LNHDA and SQIVND (reference sequence). The CDR3 loop reads CASSILAGSSYNEQFF. As DNA, the CDR3 is TGTGCCAGTAGTATACTAGCGGGGAGCTCCTACAATGAGCAGTTCTTC.

This clonotype turned up a few times. This chain links TRBV6-5 with TRBJ2-7, with 7 bases matching TRBD2. V shed 0 bases and J 6 bases; nucleotides not matched to a gene: 2. CDR1 and CDR2 from the germline V gene are MNHEY and SVGAGI. The CDR3 length is 13 residues. The CDR3 DNA sequence: TGTGCCAGCAGTTACTCTAGCGGGTTCGAGCAGTACTTC. It specifies CASSYSSGFEQYF.

About this clonotype itself: A much larger clone differs by one base, so this may be a read error. The chain carries TRBV20-1 and TRBJ2-3, with a tentative D call TRBD2 (5 bases). Germline CDR1 and CDR2: DFQATT and SNEGSKA (reference sequence). This CDR3 region has 15 residues. CDR3 region: CSASPPTRRTDTQCF. CDR3 nucleotides: TGCAGTGCCTCTCCCCCTACTAGGCGCACAGATACGCAGTGTTTT.

This clonotype came up many times. The chain uses TRBV7-9 and TRBJ2-3; D assignment may be TRBD1 or TRBD2 (6 bases each). The CDR3 runs to 16 residues. Between the trimmed V and J ends, which lost 0 bases and 4 bases, there was a span of 14 bases. Germline CDR1 SEHNR, CDR2 FQNEAQ (reference sequence). The CDR3 coding sequence is TGTGCCAGCAGCTTAGCGGAGGGGGATGGTGCAGATACGCAGTATTTT. Translating gives CASSLAEGDGADTQYF.

At least ten counts were recorded for this clonotype. The chain has TRBV24-1 and TRBJ2-3; D remains unclear. V lost 12 bases to trimming and J lost 0 bases, with 12 bases between them. The germline V gene encodes CDR1 KGHDR and CDR2 SFDVKD. The CDR3 runs to 13 residues. CDR3 DNA: TGTGCCTCCCGAGCGTCGAGCACAGATACGCAGTATTTT. It is translated as CASRASSTDTQYF.

This clonotype occurred many times. The J gene is TRBJ2-6, the V gene TRBV7-8; D could derive from TRBD1 or TRBD2 (5 bases each). Germline V gives CDR1 SGHVS, CDR2 FQNEAQ. The CDR3 spans 17 residues. V was shortened by 6 bases and J by 0 bases, with 15 bases between the two germline ends. The CDR3 bases are TGTGCCAGCAGGTTCCGGGACGCCAGCTCTGGGGCCAACGTCCTGACTTTC. Residues: CASRFRDASSGANVLTF.

The table lists this clonotype with many counts. This rearrangement joins TRBV5-4 to TRBJ1-1; 7 bases are shared with TRBD1. The trim removed 2 bases at V and 3 bases at J, leaving 7 bases unmatched. The CDR3 sequence is 15 residues long. Germline CDR1 and CDR2: SGHNT and YYREEE (reference sequence). In nucleotides, the CDR3 is TGTGCCAGCAGCTTTGGAGGGGGCGACGACACTGAAGCTTTCTTT. The encoded protein is CASSFGGGDDTEAFF.

Many counts were recorded for this clonotype. This rearrangement joins TRBV25-1 to TRBJ2-7, with 13 bases lining up with TRBD2. Germline V gene lookup returns CDR1 MGHDK and CDR2 SYGVNS. Trimming removed 9 bases from V and 4 bases from J; junction bases left unmatched: 6. This CDR3 spans 14 amino acids. CDR3 protein: CASSGLAGEYEQYF. The DNA for the CDR3 is TGTGCCAGTTCTGGACTAGCGGGAGAATACGAGCAGTACTTC.

Concerning this clonotype: A much larger clone sits a single nucleotide away, making a read error possible. The chain carries TRBV2 and TRBJ1-2; D is uncertain. The CDR3 runs to 13 residues. CDR1 is SNHLY, CDR2 FYNNEI, per germline. Written as DNA, the CDR3 is TGTGCCGGCAGTGAAACGACTAACTATGGCTACACCTTC. Translating it yields CAGSETTNYGYTF.

Details on this clonotype: This may arise from a read error, as a much more abundant clone is one base away. The chain recombines TRBV7-2 with TRBJ2-5; D might be TRBD1 (6 bases). The CDR3 has 16 amino acids. Looked up from germline, CDR1 is SGHTA and CDR2 is FQGNSA. Trimming pared 4 bases from V and 3 bases from J, leaving 18 bases between. The CDR3 reads CASSSRQVGAKETQYF. The CDR3 DNA reads as TGTGCCAGCAGCTCCCGTCAGGTGGGGGCGAAAGAGACCCAGTACTTC. Combining the CDR3 with reference TRBV7-2 and TRBJ2-5 gives the whole variable domain GAGVSQSPSNKVTEKGKDVELRCDPISGHTALYWYRQSLGQGLEFLIYFQGNSAPDKSGLPSDRFSAERTGGSVSTLTIQRTQQEDSAVYLCASSSRQVGAKETQYFGPGTRLLVL.

The chain links TRBV30 to TRBJ1-2, with D unclear. Trimming removed 3 bases from V and 0 bases from J, with 8 bases in between. The CDR3 spans 13 residues. Germline CDR1 reads GTSNPN; CDR2 reads SVGIG (reference sequence). The CDR3 DNA sequence: TGTGCCTGGAGGCAGATAGCTAACTATGGCTACACCTTC. As protein: CAWRQIANYGYTF.

This clonotype has more than one count but fewer than ten. The rearrangement links TRBV19 to TRBJ2-3; D perhaps matches TRBD2 (5 bases). This CDR3 is 16 amino acids long. Trimming stripped 5 bases from V and 2 bases from J, with 17 bases between. CDR1 is LNHDA and CDR2 is SQIVND in the germline V gene (reference sequence). The CDR3 loop reads CASSESGGRSTDTQYF. As DNA, the CDR3 is TGTGCCAGTAGTGAGAGCGGCGGCAGGTCCACAGATACGCAGTATTTT.

This clonotype was observed a few times. The chain joins TRBV30 to TRBJ1-3, with D unclear. Germline CDR1 reads GTSNPN; CDR2 reads SVGIG (reference sequence). The germline V and J ends were trimmed by 3 bases and 2 bases, with 11 bases remaining between them. The CDR3 spans 14 residues. The chain's CDR3 is CAWSVGVAGNTIYF. The CDR3 DNA reads TGTGCCTGGAGCGTCGGGGTAGCTGGAAACACCATATATTTT.

The chain is built from TRBV7-9 and TRBJ2-1, with 16 positions matching TRBD2. CDR3 length: 19 residues. Germline assignment: CDR1 SEHNR and CDR2 FQNEAQ (reference sequence). The J segment lost 3 bases and the V segment lost 1 base, leaving 6 bases of the junction unmatched. CDR3 region: CASSLVGLAGGPGYNEQFF. The CDR3 DNA sequence: TGTGCCAGCAGCTTAGTGGGACTAGCGGGAGGGCCGGGCTACAATGAGCAGTTCTTC.

Comments on this clonotype: Possible read error: a much larger clone is one base away. This rearrangement joins TRBV19 to TRBJ1-5; D gene unclear. V was cut by 4 bases and J by 1 base, with 11 bases left in between. This CDR3 region has 15 residues. Germline CDR1 and CDR2: LNHDA and SQIVND (reference sequence). As DNA, the CDR3 is TGTGCCAGTAGTACACCCGACGGGAGCAATCAGCCCCAGCATTTT. Amino acid sequence: CASSTPDGSNQPQHF.

This clonotype occurred a few times. The chain recombines TRBV12-3 or TRBV12-4 with TRBJ2-5, with D possibly being TRBD2 (5 bases). Trimming shortened V by 4 bases and J by 4 bases, and 10 bases separated the two germline ends. This CDR3 region has 13 residues. The CDR3: CASSYRDAETQYF. The CDR3 nucleotides are TGTGCCAGCAGTTACCGGGATGCAGAGACCCAGTACTTC.

For this clonotype: This may arise from a read error, as a much more abundant clone is one base away. The CDR3 loop is CASSQPSGPFYEQYF. CDR3 nucleotides: TGTGCCAGCAGCCAGCCTAGCGGACCATTTTACGAGCAGTACTTC. The V and J genes are TRBV4-2 and TRBJ2-7; 7 bases match TRBD2. Trimming at V came to 3 bases and at J to 4 bases, leaving 9 bases not matched to a gene. Germline CDR1 LGHNA, CDR2 YNFKEQ. The CDR3 runs 15 residues.

This clonotype was seen repeatedly, ten times or more. The chain combines TRBV19 with TRBJ1-1; D remains unclear. Germline-derived CDR1 and CDR2 are LNHDA and SQIVND (reference sequence). This CDR3 contains 15 residues. Trimming removed 9 bases at V and 2 bases at J, with 19 bases between. In DNA form, the CDR3 reads TGTGCCAGCATCCCATCGACCCGGAGTAACACTGAAGCTTTCTTT. Protein product: CASIPSTRSNTEAFF.

This clonotype turned up a few times. The chain employs TRBV4-3 and TRBJ1-2; 9 nucleotides align to TRBD1. J gave up 2 bases and V 0 bases, and 7 bases lay outside the gene matches. CDR1 is LGHNA, CDR2 YSLEER, per germline. There are 17 residues in the CDR3. The CDR3 coding sequence is TGCGCCAGCAGCCAAGATCCGACAGGGGGATTGAACTATGGCTACACCTTC. Translated: CASSQDPTGGLNYGYTF.